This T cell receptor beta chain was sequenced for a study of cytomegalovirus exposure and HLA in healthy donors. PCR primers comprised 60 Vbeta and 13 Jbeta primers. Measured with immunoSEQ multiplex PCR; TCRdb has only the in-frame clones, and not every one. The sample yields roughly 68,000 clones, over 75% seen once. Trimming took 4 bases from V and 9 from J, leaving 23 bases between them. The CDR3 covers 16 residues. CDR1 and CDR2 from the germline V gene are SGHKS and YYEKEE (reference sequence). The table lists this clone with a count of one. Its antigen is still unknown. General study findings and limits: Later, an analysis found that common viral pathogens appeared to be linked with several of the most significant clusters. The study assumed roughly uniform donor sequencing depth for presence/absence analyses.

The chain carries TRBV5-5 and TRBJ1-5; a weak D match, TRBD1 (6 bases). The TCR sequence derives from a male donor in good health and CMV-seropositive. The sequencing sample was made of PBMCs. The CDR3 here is CASSSTQGIAPGPQHF. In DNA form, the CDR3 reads TGTGCCAGCAGCAGTACTCAGGGGATCGCCCCTGGGCCCCAGCATTTT.